The 14 T cell receptor beta chains in this list originate from one sample, sequenced in a study of blood T cell repertoires in COVID-19. Some clones are missing from TCRdb's copy, which holds only in-frame ones; the method was immunoSEQ multiplex PCR. The table records 200,000 to 250,000 clones, approximately 80% of them present only once. Sequenced: peripheral blood. The origin of the receptors is a woman older than 75 with COVID-19, enrolled during active disease.

The chain recombines TRBV7-3 with TRBJ1-2, with D maybe TRBD1 (5 bases). CDR1 and CDR2 (germline): SGHTA, FQGTGA. The CDR3 is 14 residues long. Trimming removed 4 bases from V and 2 bases from J, with 11 bases in between. In nucleotides, the CDR3 is TGTGCCAGCAGCTCTGGGGCAGGGAACTATGGCTACACCTTC. As protein: CASSSGAGNYGYTF. Drawing the rest from reference TRBV7-3 and TRBJ1-2, the complete variable domain is GAGVSQTPSNKVTEKGKYVELRCDPISGHTALYWYRQSLGQGPEFLIYFQGTGAADDSGLPNDRFFAVRPEGSVSTLKIQRTERGDSAVYLCASSSGAGNYGYTFGSGTRLTVV.

V is TRBV18 and J is TRBJ1-6, with TRBD1 matching over 8 bases. Trimming cost V 4 bases and J 7 bases; bases outside gene matches: 3. The length of the CDR3 is 14 residues. Germline V gene lookup returns CDR1 KGHSH and CDR2 LQKENI. The CDR3 nucleotides are TGTGCCAGCTCACAACAGGGGGAGAATTCACCCCTCCACTTT. Its protein product is CASSQQGENSPLHF. The full variable domain, its missing parts supplied by reference TRBV18 and TRBJ1-6, is NAGVMQNPRHLVRRRGQEARLRCSPMKGHSHVYWYRQLPEEGLKFMVYLQKENIIDESGMPKERFSAEFPKEGPSILRIQQVVRGDSAAYFCASSQQGENSPLHFGNGTRLTVT.

The chain recombines TRBV7-3 with TRBJ1-6; D might be TRBD1 (5 bases). Trimming took off 3 bases at V and 7 bases at J, with 10 bases between the two ends. CDR3 size: 14 residues. The germline gives CDR1 SGHTA, CDR2 FQGTGA. DNA of the CDR3: TGTGCCAGCAGCTTGGGGACTTCCAATTCACCCCTCCACTTT. It encodes CASSLGTSNSPLHF.

This clone was counted once. The chain joins TRBV5-1 to TRBJ2-5, with D possibly TRBD2 on 6 matching bases. Near its end, the DNA agrees better with TRBJ2-7, so the J call may be wrong. The germline CDR1 and CDR2 sequences are SGHRS and YFSETQ. The CDR3 has 14 residues. The CDR3 sequence is CASSPRSRGSEQYF. The CDR3 region has the DNA TGCGCCAGCAGCCCGCGGTCCCGGGGGAGCGAGCAGTACTTC.

J is TRBJ1-1 and V is TRBV3-1 (or the pseudogene TRBV3-2); D call uncertain. This CDR3 has 11 amino acids. The V end was cut by 2 bases, the J end by 11 bases, with 9 bases between. The V gene's germline CDR1 is LGHDT and CDR2 YNNKEL (reference sequence). CDR3 bases: TGTGCCAGCAGCCAACGGGGAGGGGCTTTCTTT. Protein: CASSQRGGAFF.

The chain couples TRBV5-6 to TRBJ2-1; 8 positions match TRBD1. With 2 bases clipped from V and 7 bases from J, the junction kept 8 bases outside the gene matches. Germline V gene sequence: CDR1 SGHDT, CDR2 YYEEEE. CDR3 length: 15 residues. In nucleotides, the CDR3 is TGTGCCAGCAGCTTCTTTTACAGGGGGACAAATGAGCAGTTCTTC. Its translation is CASSFFYRGTNEQFF.

In this sample, this clone turned up once. This sequence joins TRBV9 and TRBJ2-5; D ambiguous. CDR1 and CDR2 from the germline V gene are SGDLS and YYNGEE. This CDR3 region has 14 residues. Trimming pared 0 bases from V and 1 base from J, leaving 7 bases between. In DNA form, the CDR3 reads TGTGCCAGCAGCGTAGGAGGAACCCAAGAGACCCAGTACTTC. This codes for CASSVGGTQETQYF.

The chain uses TRBV7-9 and TRBJ2-5; D is undetermined. CDR1 is SEHNR, CDR2 FQNEAQ, per germline (reference sequence). This CDR3 contains 15 residues. Deletions cut 5 bases from V and 1 base from J, with 14 bases between. CDR3: CASSLEQILQETQYF. The CDR3 DNA reads as TGTGCCAGCAGCCTAGAACAGATCCTCCAAGAGACCCAGTACTTC.

The chain couples TRBV3-1 (or the pseudogene TRBV3-2) to TRBJ1-2; D perhaps matches TRBD1 (5 bases). Trimming took 1 base from V and 9 from J, leaving 9 bases between them. Germline assignment: CDR1 LGHDT and CDR2 YNNKEL (reference sequence). The CDR3 runs 12 residues. The CDR3 DNA follows: TGTGCCAGCAGCCAAGTACAGGATCGCTACACCTTC. This translates into CASSQVQDRYTF.

V and J are TRBV21-1 and TRBJ1-5. TRBV21-1 has pseudogene status. This CDR3 region has 14 residues. CDR3 DNA: TGTGCCAGCATCCTGCTGGGGGGAAATCAGCCCCAGCATTTT. It yields the protein CASILLGGNQPQHF.

The chain joins TRBV5-4 to TRBJ1-2, with D unresolved. The germline V gene encodes CDR1 SGHNT and CDR2 YYREEE (reference sequence). The CDR3 length is 13 residues. With 6 bases removed from V and 4 bases from J, the gap between germline ends came to 13 bases. The CDR3 protein is CASNLGGSYGYTF. The CDR3 DNA sequence: TGTGCCAGCAATCTGGGCGGGAGCTATGGCTACACCTTC.

The rearrangement links TRBV15 to TRBJ2-7, with D possibly TRBD1 on 6 matching bases. CDR1 LNHNV and CDR2 YYDKDF come from the germline V gene (reference sequence). The germline V and J ends were trimmed by 0 bases and 2 bases, with 8 bases remaining between them. The CDR3 spans 14 residues. The CDR3 is CATSRDRGAYEQYF. In DNA, the CDR3 is TGTGCCACCAGCAGAGACAGGGGCGCCTACGAGCAGTACTTC.

The V and J genes are TRBV5-1 and TRBJ2-2; D is unresolved. The CDR3 length is 14 residues. Trimming shortened V by 0 bases and J by 5 bases, and 8 bases separated the two germline ends. Germline CDR1 and CDR2: SGHRS and YFSETQ. CDR3 in amino acids: CASSLAENTGELFF. CDR3 DNA: TGCGCCAGCAGCTTGGCAGAAAATACCGGGGAGCTGTTTTTT.

This clone has just a few counts. The chain couples TRBV7-6 to TRBJ1-6; D gene ambiguous. Looked up from germline, CDR1 is SGHVS and CDR2 is FNYEAQ. This CDR3 is 17 amino acids long. V was trimmed by 4 bases and J by 0 bases, leaving 13 bases between them. The CDR3: CASSSPSGSSYNSPLHF. The DNA for the CDR3 is TGTGCCAGCAGCTCGCCTTCCGGGAGCTCCTATAATTCACCCCTCCACTTT.